This TCR beta chain was retrieved from a study of blood T cell repertoires in COVID-19. The CDR3 is 17 amino acids. Trimming left V 3 bases short and J 0 bases short, with 16 bases between. Germline values: CDR1 SGHKS, CDR2 YYEKEE (reference sequence). Measured with immunoSEQ multiplex PCR; TCRdb has only the in-frame clones, and not every one. The repertoire consists of roughly 250,000 clones, with 75% to 90% occurring once and the leading ten covering 3.7%. Sequenced sample: peripheral blood. This chain joins TRBV5-5 and TRBJ1-5; no clear D. The receptor's source is a woman aged 40 to 50 with acute or convalescent COVID-19. The CDR3 loop reads CASSSKDGRLSNQPQHF. The DNA for the CDR3 is TGTGCCAGCAGCTCAAAGGACGGGAGACTTAGCAATCAGCCCCAGCATTTT.